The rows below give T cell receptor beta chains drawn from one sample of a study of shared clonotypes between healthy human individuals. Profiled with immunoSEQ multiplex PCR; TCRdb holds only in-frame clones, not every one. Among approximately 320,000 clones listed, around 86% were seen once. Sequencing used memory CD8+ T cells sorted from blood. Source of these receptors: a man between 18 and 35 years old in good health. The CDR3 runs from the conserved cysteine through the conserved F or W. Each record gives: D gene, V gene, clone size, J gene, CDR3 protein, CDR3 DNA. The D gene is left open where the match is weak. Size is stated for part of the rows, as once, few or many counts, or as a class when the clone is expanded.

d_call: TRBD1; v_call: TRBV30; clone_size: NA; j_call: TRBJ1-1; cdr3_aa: CAWSTGGNTEAFF; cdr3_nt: TGTGCCTGGAGTACAGGGGGGAACACTGAAGCTTTCTTT
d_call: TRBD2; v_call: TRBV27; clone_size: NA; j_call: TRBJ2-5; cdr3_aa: CASSLGSGAGETQYF; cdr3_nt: TGTGCCAGCAGTTTGGGAAGCGGGGCAGGGGAGACCCAGTACTTC
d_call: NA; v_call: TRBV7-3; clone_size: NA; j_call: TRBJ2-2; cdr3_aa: CASSLLGDTGELFF; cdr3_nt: TGTGCCAGCAGCTTATTGGGGGACACCGGGGAGCTGTTTTTT
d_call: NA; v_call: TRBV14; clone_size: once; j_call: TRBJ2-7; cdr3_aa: CASSRLTQGLSYEQYF; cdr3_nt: TGTGCCAGCAGCCGATTGACACAAGGACTCTCCTACGAGCAGTACTTC
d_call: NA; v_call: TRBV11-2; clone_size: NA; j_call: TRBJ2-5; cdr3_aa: CASSFSGAQETQYF; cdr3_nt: TGTGCCAGCAGCTTCTCAGGGGCCCAAGAGACCCAGTACTTC
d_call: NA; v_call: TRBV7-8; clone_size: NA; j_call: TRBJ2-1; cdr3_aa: CASSLDSYSRFF; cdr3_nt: TGTGCCAGCAGCTTAGATTCCTATTCGCGGTTCTTC
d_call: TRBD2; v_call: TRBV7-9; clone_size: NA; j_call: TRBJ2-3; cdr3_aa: CASSFGLAGAADTQYF; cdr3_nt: TGTGCCAGCAGCTTTGGACTAGCGGGAGCCGCAGATACGCAGTATTTT
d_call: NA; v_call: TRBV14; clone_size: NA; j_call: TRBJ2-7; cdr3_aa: CASSHGRASYEQYF; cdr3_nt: TGTGCCAGCAGCCACGGACGGGCCTCCTACGAGCAGTACTTC
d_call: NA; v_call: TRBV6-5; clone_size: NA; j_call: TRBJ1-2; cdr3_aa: CASSKETTLLYGYTF; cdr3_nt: TGTGCCAGCTCAAAAGAGACTACCTTGCTTTATGGCTACACCTTC
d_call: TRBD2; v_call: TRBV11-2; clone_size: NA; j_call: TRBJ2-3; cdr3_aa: CASTYRDSGGTDTQYF; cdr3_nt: TGTGCCAGCACCTACAGAGACAGCGGGGGCACAGATACGCAGTATTTT
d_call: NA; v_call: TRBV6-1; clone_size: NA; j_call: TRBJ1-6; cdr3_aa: CASSESGDISPLHF; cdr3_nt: TGTGCCAGCAGTGAATCAGGGGATATATCACCCCTCCACTTT
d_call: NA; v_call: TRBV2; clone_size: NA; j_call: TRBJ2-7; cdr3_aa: CASTPTGMDYEQYF; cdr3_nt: TGTGCCAGCACCCCGACAGGAATGGACTACGAGCAGTACTTC
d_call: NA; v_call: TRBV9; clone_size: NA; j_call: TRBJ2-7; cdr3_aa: CASSPDSSYEQYF; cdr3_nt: TGTGCCAGCAGCCCGGACAGTTCCTACGAGCAGTACTTC
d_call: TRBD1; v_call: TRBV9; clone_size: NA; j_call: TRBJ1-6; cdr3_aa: CASSVWDSPSSYNSPLHF; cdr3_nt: TGTGCCAGCAGCGTATGGGACAGTCCAAGCTCCTATAATTCACCCCTCCACTTT
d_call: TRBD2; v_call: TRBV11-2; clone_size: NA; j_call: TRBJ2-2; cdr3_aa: CASSLAAGAAGELFF; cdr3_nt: TGTGCCAGCAGCTTAGCAGCGGGAGCAGCCGGGGAGCTGTTTTTT
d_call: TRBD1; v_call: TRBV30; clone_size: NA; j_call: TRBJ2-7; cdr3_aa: CAWSGDRAYEQYF; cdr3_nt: TGTGCCTGGAGTGGAGACAGGGCCTACGAGCAGTACTTC
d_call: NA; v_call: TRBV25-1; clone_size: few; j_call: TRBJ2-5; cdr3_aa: CASSELQETEETQYF; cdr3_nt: TGTGCCAGCAGTGAATTGCAGGAGACAGAAGAGACCCAGTACTTC
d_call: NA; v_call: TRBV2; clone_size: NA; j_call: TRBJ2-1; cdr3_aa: CASRGSSYNEQFF; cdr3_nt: TGTGCCAGCAGGGGTAGCTCCTACAATGAGCAGTTCTTC
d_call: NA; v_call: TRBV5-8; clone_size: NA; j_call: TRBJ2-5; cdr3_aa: CASSFGGLAETQYF; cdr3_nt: TGTGCCAGCAGCTTTGGGGGGTTGGCCGAGACCCAGTACTTC
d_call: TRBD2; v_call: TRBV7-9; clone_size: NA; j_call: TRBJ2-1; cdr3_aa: CASSPSGRVEAYNEQFF; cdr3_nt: TGTGCCAGCAGCCCTAGCGGGAGGGTTGAGGCCTACAATGAGCAGTTCTTC
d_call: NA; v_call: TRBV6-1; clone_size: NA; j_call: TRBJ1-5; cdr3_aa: CASSEWANQPQHF; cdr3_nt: TGTGCCAGCAGTGAATGGGCTAATCAGCCCCAGCATTTT
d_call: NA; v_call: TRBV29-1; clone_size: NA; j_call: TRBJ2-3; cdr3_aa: CSFWQNTDTQYF; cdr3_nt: TGCAGCTTTTGGCAGAACACAGATACGCAGTATTTT
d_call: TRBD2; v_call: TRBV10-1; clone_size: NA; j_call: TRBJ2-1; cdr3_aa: CASSEKAGMGRNEQFF; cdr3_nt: TGCGCCAGCAGTGAGAAAGCGGGAATGGGGCGGAATGAGCAGTTCTTC
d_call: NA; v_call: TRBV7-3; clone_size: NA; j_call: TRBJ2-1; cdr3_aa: CASSLKLGQANNEQFF; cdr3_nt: TGTGCCAGCAGCTTAAAGTTAGGCCAGGCTAACAATGAGCAGTTCTTC
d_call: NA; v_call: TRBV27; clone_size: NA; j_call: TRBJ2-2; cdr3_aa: CASRILGADTGELFF; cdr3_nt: TGTGCCAGCAGGATTTTGGGGGCGGACACCGGGGAGCTGTTTTTT
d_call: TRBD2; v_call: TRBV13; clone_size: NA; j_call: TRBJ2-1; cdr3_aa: CASSLNSGGPSYNEQFF; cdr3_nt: TGTGCCAGCAGCTTAAATAGCGGGGGGCCAAGCTACAATGAGCAGTTCTTC
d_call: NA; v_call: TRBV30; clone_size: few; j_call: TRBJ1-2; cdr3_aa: CAWSSEEGRSLGYGYTF; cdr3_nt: TGTGCCTGGAGCTCCGAGGAAGGCCGTTCTTTAGGGTATGGCTACACCTTC
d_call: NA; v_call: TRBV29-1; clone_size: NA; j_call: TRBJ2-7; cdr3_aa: CSVEDEAGNYEQYF; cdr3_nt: TGCAGCGTTGAAGACGAGGCAGGGAACTACGAGCAGTACTTC
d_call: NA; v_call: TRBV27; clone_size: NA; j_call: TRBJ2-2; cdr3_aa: CASSLYGLANTGELFF; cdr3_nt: TGTGCCAGCAGTTTATATGGGCTAGCGAACACCGGGGAGCTGTTTTTT
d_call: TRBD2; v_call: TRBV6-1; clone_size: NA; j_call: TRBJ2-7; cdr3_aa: CASSEFSGGLYEQYF; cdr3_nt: TGTGCCAGCAGTGAATTTAGCGGGGGGCTCTACGAGCAGTACTTC
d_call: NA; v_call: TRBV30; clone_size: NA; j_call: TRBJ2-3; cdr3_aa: CAWEAGTSTDTQYF; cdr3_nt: TGTGCCTGGGAAGCAGGGACTAGCACAGATACGCAGTATTTT
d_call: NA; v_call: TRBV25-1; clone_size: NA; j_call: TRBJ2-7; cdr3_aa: CASSERHFGYEQYF; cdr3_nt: TGTGCCAGCAGTGAACGCCACTTCGGCTACGAGCAGTACTTC
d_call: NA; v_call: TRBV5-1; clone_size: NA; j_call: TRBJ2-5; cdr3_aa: CATNQGPRKTQYF; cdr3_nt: TGCGCCACCAATCAGGGGCCGAGGAAGACCCAGTACTTC
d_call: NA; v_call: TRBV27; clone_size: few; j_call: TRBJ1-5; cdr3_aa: CASSLSAASNQPQHF; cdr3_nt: TGTGCCAGCAGTTTATCGGCAGCTAGCAATCAGCCCCAGCATTTT
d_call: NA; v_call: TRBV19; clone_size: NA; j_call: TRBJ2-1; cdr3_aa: CASGDYSYNEQFF; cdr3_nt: TGTGCCAGCGGGGATTACTCCTACAATGAGCAGTTCTTC
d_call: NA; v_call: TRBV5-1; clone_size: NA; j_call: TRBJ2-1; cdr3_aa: CASSFEAASNNEQFF; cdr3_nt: TGCGCCAGCAGTTTCGAGGCAGCATCTAACAATGAGCAGTTCTTC
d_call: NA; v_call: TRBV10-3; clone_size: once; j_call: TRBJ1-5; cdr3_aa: CAISESNRAERPQHF; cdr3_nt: TGTGCCATCAGTGAGTCAAACAGGGCGGAGCGGCCCCAGCATTTT
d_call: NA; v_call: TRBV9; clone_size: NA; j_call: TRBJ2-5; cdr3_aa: CASSGTIQETQYF; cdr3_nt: TGTGCCAGCAGCGGGACTATCCAAGAGACCCAGTACTTC
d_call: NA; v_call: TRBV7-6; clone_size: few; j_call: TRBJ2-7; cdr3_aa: CASRPGAEKSYEQYF; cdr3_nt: TGTGCCAGCAGACCCGGGGCGGAGAAATCCTACGAGCAGTACTTC
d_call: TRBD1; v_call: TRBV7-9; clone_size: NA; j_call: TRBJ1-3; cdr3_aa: CASSPGTGGEGNTIYF; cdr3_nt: TGTGCCAGCAGCCCCGGGACAGGGGGCGAAGGAAACACCATATATTTT
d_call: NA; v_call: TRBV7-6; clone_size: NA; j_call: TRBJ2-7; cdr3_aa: CASSIGPTYEQYF; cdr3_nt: TGTGCCAGCAGCATAGGCCCGACCTACGAGCAGTACTTC
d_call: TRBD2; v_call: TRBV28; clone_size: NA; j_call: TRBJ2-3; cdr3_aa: CASSALIAGGQDTQYF; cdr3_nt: TGTGCCAGCAGTGCCCTAATAGCGGGGGGGCAAGATACGCAGTATTTT
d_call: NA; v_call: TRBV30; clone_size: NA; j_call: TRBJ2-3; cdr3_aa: CAWSVGAVSTDTQYF; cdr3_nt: TGTGCCTGGAGTGTAGGGGCGGTAAGCACAGATACGCAGTATTTT
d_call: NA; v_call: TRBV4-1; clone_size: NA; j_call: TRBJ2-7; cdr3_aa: CASSQGIGTGNPYEQYF; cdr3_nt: TGCGCCAGCAGCCAAGGCATTGGAACAGGGAATCCCTACGAGCAGTACTTC
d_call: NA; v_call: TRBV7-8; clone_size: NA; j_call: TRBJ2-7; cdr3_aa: CASSLVIGYEQYF; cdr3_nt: TGTGCCAGCAGCTTAGTCATCGGCTACGAGCAGTACTTC
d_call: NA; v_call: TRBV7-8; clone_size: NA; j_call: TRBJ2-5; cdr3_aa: CASSLVRVRHQETQYF; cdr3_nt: TGTGCCAGCAGCTTAGTTCGGGTCAGGCACCAAGAGACCCAGTACTTC
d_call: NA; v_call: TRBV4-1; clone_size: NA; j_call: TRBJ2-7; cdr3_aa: CASSHQLGALLEQYF; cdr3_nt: TGCGCCAGCAGCCATCAACTAGGCGCCCTTCTTGAGCAGTACTTC
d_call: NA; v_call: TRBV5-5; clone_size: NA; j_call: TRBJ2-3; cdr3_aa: CASRNEREQGAVDTQYF; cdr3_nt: TGTGCCAGCAGGAACGAACGAGAACAGGGAGCTGTGGATACGCAGTATTTT
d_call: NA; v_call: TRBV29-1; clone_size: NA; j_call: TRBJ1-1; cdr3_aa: CSVVRGATEAFF; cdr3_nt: TGCAGCGTTGTTCGGGGGGCAACTGAAGCTTTCTTT
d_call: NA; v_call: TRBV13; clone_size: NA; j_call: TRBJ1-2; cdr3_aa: CASSLMTGNYGYTF; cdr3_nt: TGTGCCAGCAGCCTAATGACAGGCAACTATGGCTACACCTTC
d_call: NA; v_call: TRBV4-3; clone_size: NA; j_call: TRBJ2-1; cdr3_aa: CASSQGSGPSSYNEQFF; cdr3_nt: TGCGCCAGCAGCCAGGGTAGCGGACCCAGCTCCTACAATGAGCAGTTCTTC
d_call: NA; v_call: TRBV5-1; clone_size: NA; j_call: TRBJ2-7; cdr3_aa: CASSLGPTGPSAKYEQYF; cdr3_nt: TGCGCCAGCAGCTTGGGACCCACCGGGCCCTCGGCCAAGTACGAGCAGTACTTC
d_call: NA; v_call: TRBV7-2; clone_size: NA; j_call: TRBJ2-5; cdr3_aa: CASSSDPEGTNQETQYF; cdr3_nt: TGTGCCAGCAGCTCGGACCCCGAAGGGACCAACCAAGAGACCCAGTACTTC
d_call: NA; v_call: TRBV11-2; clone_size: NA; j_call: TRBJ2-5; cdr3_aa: CASSFGPAGTQYF; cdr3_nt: TGTGCCAGCAGCTTTGGGCCTGCCGGGACCCAGTACTTC
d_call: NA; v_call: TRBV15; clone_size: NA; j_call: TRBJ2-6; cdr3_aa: CATSSSLDSLSSGANVLTF; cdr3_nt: TGTGCCACCAGCAGTTCCCTGGACAGTTTATCCTCTGGGGCCAACGTCCTGACTTTC